These 27 T cell receptor beta chains originate from one sample sequenced in a study of T-cell memory formation after mild COVID-19. TCRdb fed the 5' RACE reads into MiXCR, producing one record per CDR3 protein. Of about 140,000 distinct CDR3 sequences in the sample, around 13% were seen once. The source material was PBMCs or a T cell subset sorted from them (not recorded which). These receptor sequences come from an adult woman who had mild COVID-19 (a few samples of this study predate the infection). Cell type and time point are not known.

V is TRBV29-1 and J is TRBJ2-2; D is unresolved. V lost 4 bases and J 2 bases, leaving 8 bases between the germline ends. The germline gives CDR1 SQVTM, CDR2 ANQGSEA. This CDR3 comprises 13 residues. CDR3 nucleotide sequence: TGCAGCGTTGGGCTACCAAACACCGGGGAGCTGTTTTTT. It translates to CSVGLPNTGELFF.

The chain links TRBV7-8 to TRBJ1-4; the match to TRBD1 covers 9 bases. CDR3 length: 18 amino acids. Trimming removed 1 base from V and 7 bases from J; junction bases left unmatched: 13. From germline, CDR1 is SGHVS and CDR2 FQNEAQ. CDR3 DNA sequence: TGTGCCAGCAGCTTAGATGTCATACAGGGGGCGATTGGTGAAAAACTGTTTTTT. Its protein is CASSLDVIQGAIGEKLFF. Combining the CDR3 with reference TRBV7-8 and TRBJ1-4 gives the whole variable domain GAGVSQSPRYKVAKRGQDVALRCDPISGHVSLFWYQQALGQGPEFLTYFQNEAQLDKSGLPSDRFFAERPEGSVSTLKIQRTQQEDSAVYLCASSLDVIQGAIGEKLFFGSGTQLSVL.

The chain employs TRBV10-3 and TRBJ2-7; 9 positions match TRBD1. The CDR3 covers 19 residues. Trimming removed 5 bases from V and 2 bases from J; junction bases left unmatched: 19. CDR1 is ENHRY and CDR2 is SYGVKD in the germline V gene. This chain's CDR3 is CAISFSLTGGSLLAYEQYF. The CDR3 coding sequence is TGTGCCATCAGTTTTTCCCTGACAGGGGGGTCCTTACTCGCCTACGAGCAGTACTTC.

This chain joins TRBV12-3 or TRBV12-4 and TRBJ1-1, with D unresolved. The CDR3 contains 13 residues. V gave up 4 bases and J gave up 2 bases, with 8 bases separating them. The CDR3, as DNA: TGTGCCAGCAGTTGGAGAGAAAACACTGAAGCTTTCTTT. It specifies CASSWRENTEAFF.

This clonotype was observed a few times. The V call is TRBV9, the J call TRBJ2-1, with D unclear. V was cut by 4 bases and J by 1 base, with 12 bases left in between. The CDR3 consists of 15 residues. CDR1 and CDR2 (germline): SGDLS, YYNGEE. The CDR3 coding sequence is TGTGCCAGCAGCCCCCCGATGGGGTCCTACAATGAGCAGTTCTTC. Its protein product is CASSPPMGSYNEQFF.

The chain recombines TRBV7-9 with TRBJ2-7, with TRBD1 identical over 10 bases. This CDR3 spans 15 amino acids. J lost 3 bases, V lost 4 bases, and 6 bases had no gene match. The germline CDR1 and CDR2 sequences are SEHNR and FQNEAQ (reference sequence). CDR3 sequence (DNA): TGTGCCAGCAGCTCAAGCCGGGACAGGGGCTACGAGCAGTACTTC. Protein product: CASSSSRDRGYEQYF.

The sample holds a few counts of this clonotype. This rearrangement joins TRBV5-4 to TRBJ2-7; 11 bases line up with TRBD2. The CDR3 sequence is 17 residues long. CDR1 SGHNT and CDR2 YYREEE come from the germline V gene (reference sequence). Trimming removed 4 bases from V and 2 bases from J; junction bases left unmatched: 11. The CDR3 region has the DNA TGTGCCAGCAGCACCGGGACTAGCGGAGGGCTTACCTACGAGCAGTACTTC. Protein product: CASSTGTSGGLTYEQYF.

This clonotype occurred a few times. This chain uses TRBV20-1 with TRBJ1-5; a possible D gene is TRBD1 (5 bases). V gave up 8 bases and J gave up 2 bases, with 10 bases separating them. CDR1 and CDR2 (germline): DFQATT, SNEGSKA (reference sequence). This CDR3 spans 12 amino acids. CDR3 sequence: CSQRGRNQPQHF. The CDR3, as DNA: TGCAGTCAGCGGGGCCGCAATCAGCCCCAGCATTTT.

This clonotype was found a few times. This sequence joins TRBV7-6 and TRBJ2-7, with 7 bases identical to TRBD1. V lost 4 bases to trimming and J lost 3 bases; unmatched junction nucleotides: 3. The CDR3 is made up of 13 amino acids. Germline lookup yields CDR1 SGHVS and CDR2 FNYEAQ. The CDR3 spells CASSSAGGYEQYF. CDR3 coding DNA: TGTGCCAGCAGCTCAGCAGGGGGCTACGAGCAGTACTTC.

This chain connects TRBV3-1 to TRBJ1-1; D is perhaps TRBD1 (5 bases). This CDR3 has 14 residues. Trimming shortened V by 4 bases and J by 10 bases, and 19 bases separated the two germline ends. CDR1 is LGHDT and CDR2 is YNNKEL in the germline V gene (reference sequence). The CDR3 is CASSPTGGGSRAFF. In nucleotides, the CDR3 is TGTGCCAGCAGCCCCACGGGCGGGGGGTCTCGAGCTTTCTTT.

This clonotype occurred many times. V gene TRBV6-5 combines with J gene TRBJ2-7; D might be TRBD2 (5 bases). The germline V gene has CDR1 MNHEY and CDR2 SVGAGI. V shed 2 bases and J shed 4 bases, with 9 bases lying between them. This CDR3 is 13 amino acids long. The CDR3 loop is CASSYGPGYEQYF. In DNA, the CDR3 is TGTGCCAGCAGTTACGGGCCGGGATACGAGCAGTACTTC.

The V and J genes are TRBV5-1 and TRBJ2-5; weak D call: TRBD1 (5 bases). The V and J ends lost 4 bases and 3 bases respectively, with 19 bases between them. From germline, CDR1 is SGHRS and CDR2 YFSETQ. The CDR3 length is 16 residues. The DNA for the CDR3 is TGCGCCAGCAGCACCCCCCCCTTCAGGGTCGAAGAGACCCAGTACTTC. Its translation: CASSTPPFRVEETQYF.

CDR3 nucleotides: TGCGCCAGCAGCTTGGCGGGGAAGGGATCACCCCTCCACTTT. It is translated as CASSLAGKGSPLHF. The chain has TRBV5-1 and TRBJ1-6; D not certain. The CDR3 is 14 residues long. V was cut by 0 bases and J by 10 bases, with 11 bases left in between. CDR1 is SGHRS, CDR2 YFSETQ, per germline. The variable domain in full, with the rest retrieved from reference TRBV5-1 and TRBJ1-6, is KAGVTQTPRYLIKTRGQQVTLSCSPISGHRSVSWYQQTPGQGLQFLFEYFSETQRNKGNFPGRFSGRQFSNSRSEMNVSTLELGDSALYLCASSLAGKGSPLHFGNGTRLTVT.

This clonotype appeared a few times. This sequence joins TRBV5-1 and TRBJ2-3, with 10 bases fitting TRBD2. The V gene's germline CDR1 is SGHRS and CDR2 YFSETQ. The CDR3 loop spans 17 amino acids. J was trimmed by 4 bases and V by 0 bases; bases with no gene match: 8. The chain's CDR3 is CASSLASSGGPADTQYF. As DNA, the CDR3 is TGCGCCAGCAGCTTGGCCAGTAGCGGGGGGCCTGCAGATACGCAGTATTTT.

This clonotype was seen more than once but under ten times. The chain combines TRBV5-1 with TRBJ2-5; weak D call: TRBD2 (5 bases). CDR1 SGHRS and CDR2 YFSETQ come from the germline V gene. With 0 bases removed from V and 5 bases from J, the gap between germline ends came to 11 bases. CDR3 length: 14 residues. The CDR3 coding sequence is TGCGCCAGCAGCTTGGAGGCCGGGATGGAGACCCAGTACTTC. This codes for CASSLEAGMETQYF.

V usage is TRBV24-1 and J usage is TRBJ2-7; D gene uncertain. The CDR3 spans 14 residues. Germline loops: CDR1 KGHDR, CDR2 SFDVKD. The germline V and J ends were trimmed by 9 bases and 5 bases, with 19 bases remaining between them. CDR3: CATCPGGFPDEQYF. CDR3 coding DNA: TGTGCCACCTGCCCGGGCGGATTTCCGGACGAGCAGTACTTC.

This clonotype was recorded a few times. The chain joins TRBV27 to TRBJ1-1; D possibly corresponds to TRBD1 (5 bases). The CDR3 covers 14 residues. Germline V gene data show CDR1 as MNHEY and CDR2 as SMNVEV (reference sequence). With 2 bases removed from V and 4 bases from J, the gap between germline ends came to 11 bases. CDR3 residues: CASSLLGGGTEAFF. The CDR3 DNA is TGTGCCAGCAGTTTACTGGGGGGAGGCACTGAAGCTTTCTTT.

This clonotype turned up a few times. The chain employs TRBV11-1 and TRBJ2-7, with 10 positions matching TRBD2. This CDR3 contains 15 residues. V lost 5 bases and J lost 3; bases outside the gene matches: 7. CDR1 is SGHAT, CDR2 FQDESV, per germline (reference sequence). CDR3: CASSPGTSVLYEQYF. The CDR3, as DNA: TGTGCCAGCAGCCCGGGGACTAGCGTTCTCTACGAGCAGTACTTC.

The chain employs TRBV27 and TRBJ2-1; the D is unclear. V was trimmed by 7 bases and J by 9 bases, leaving 19 bases between them. The CDR3 consists of 14 residues. CDR1 is MNHEY, CDR2 SMNVEV, per germline (reference sequence). The chain's CDR3 is CASTALATRGEQFF. In DNA form, the CDR3 reads TGTGCCAGCACCGCCCTGGCGACTCGTGGTGAGCAGTTCTTC.

The chain recombines TRBV7-9 with TRBJ2-1, with D perhaps being TRBD1 or TRBD2 (5 bases each). CDR3 length: 13 amino acids. The V and J ends lost 3 bases and 5 bases respectively, with 8 bases between them. Germline CDR1 SEHNR, CDR2 FQNEAQ (reference sequence). The CDR3 reads CASSLQGDNEQFF. The CDR3 region has the DNA TGTGCCAGCAGCTTGCAGGGAGACAATGAGCAGTTCTTC.

This clonotype was seen more than once but under ten times. The chain carries TRBV5-1 and TRBJ2-7; 14 bases are shared with TRBD2. Unmatched junction bases numbered 5, after V lost 4 bases and J lost 2 bases. Germline assignment: CDR1 SGHRS and CDR2 YFSETQ. This CDR3 comprises 16 residues. The CDR3 loop reads CASSPGLAGGTYEQYF. CDR3 nucleotides: TGCGCCAGCAGCCCAGGACTAGCGGGGGGAACCTACGAGCAGTACTTC.

This clonotype has only a few counts. The chain combines TRBV5-1 with TRBJ2-1; 7 bases are shared with TRBD2. The CDR3 spans 14 residues. Germline CDR1 reads SGHRS; CDR2 reads YFSETQ. V shed 4 bases, J shed 10 bases, and the junction held 11 bases outside the gene matches. The DNA for the CDR3 is TGCGCCAGCAGCCGGTCTGTAGGGCGGGGGGAGCAGTTCTTC. Amino acid sequence: CASSRSVGRGEQFF. Full variable domain (rest looked up from reference TRBV5-1 and TRBJ2-1): KAGVTQTPRYLIKTRGQQVTLSCSPISGHRSVSWYQQTPGQGLQFLFEYFSETQRNKGNFPGRFSGRQFSNSRSEMNVSTLELGDSALYLCASSRSVGRGEQFFGPGTRLTVL.

The chain is built from TRBV7-9 and TRBJ2-1; TRBD1 or TRBD2 may be the D gene (6 bases each). V gave up 4 bases and J gave up 9 bases, with 13 bases separating them. CDR1 SEHNR and CDR2 FQNEAQ come from the germline V gene (reference sequence). The CDR3 sequence is 13 residues long. The CDR3 reads CASSYHREAEQFF. CDR3 sequence (DNA): TGTGCCAGCAGCTACCACAGGGAGGCTGAGCAGTTCTTC. Looking up the rest from reference TRBV7-9 and TRBJ2-1 gives the full variable domain: DTGVSQNPRHKITKRGQNVTFRCDPISEHNRLYWYRQTLGQGPEFLTYFQNEAQLEKSRLLSDRFSAERPKGSFSTLEIQRTEQGDSAMYLCASSYHREAEQFFGPGTRLTVL.

This clonotype was recorded a few times. CDR3 in amino acids: CASYPRGTRGLNYGYTF. The CDR3 nucleotides are TGTGCCAGCTACCCTAGGGGGACGAGGGGGCTGAACTATGGCTACACCTTC. The chain uses TRBV12-3 or TRBV12-4 and TRBJ1-2; TRBD1 aligns across 7 bases. This CDR3 spans 17 amino acids. The V and J ends lost 8 bases and 2 bases, in that order; junction bases with no gene match: 17.

This clonotype was counted a few times. The rearrangement joins TRBV9 to TRBJ1-1; maybe TRBD1 (5 bases). V lost 0 bases, J lost 1 base, and 10 bases lay in between. Germline loops: CDR1 SGDLS, CDR2 YYNGEE. The CDR3 runs 15 residues. The CDR3 nucleotides read TGTGCCAGCAGCGTAGACACAGGCAGGAACACTGAAGCTTTCTTT. Translated, it gives CASSVDTGRNTEAFF.

The genes are TRBV4-2 and TRBJ1-6; possible D gene TRBD1, 5 bases. Germline CDR1 and CDR2: LGHNA and YNFKEQ. Between the trimmed V and J ends, which lost 1 base and 10 bases, there was a span of 11 bases. This CDR3 is 14 amino acids long. CDR3 sequence: CASSQVGAGSPLHF. CDR3 sequence (DNA): TGTGCCAGCAGCCAAGTTGGGGCGGGATCACCCCTCCACTTT.

There are a few counts of this clonotype. The rearrangement uses TRBV6-2 or TRBV6-3 and TRBJ2-7, with 8 nucleotides matching TRBD1. The CDR3 has 16 residues. The V and J ends lost 0 bases and 2 bases, in that order; junction bases with no gene match: 6. Germline V lookup: CDR1 MNHEY, CDR2 SVGEGT. CDR3 DNA: TGTGCCAGCAGTTACTCGAGGGACAGGTTTACCTACGAGCAGTACTTC. The encoded protein is CASSYSRDRFTYEQYF.